The clone carrying this T cell receptor (beta chain) was observed a handful of times. The antigen is unknown. One entry per CDR3 protein, called by TCRdb with MiXCR from the 5' RACE reads. The table has 280,000 or so distinct CDR3 sequences, under 8.5% seen once. CDR1 and CDR2 (germline): SGHTA, FQGNSA. The CDR3 is 17 amino acids. Trimming took 2 bases from V and 3 from J, leaving 16 bases between them. These data come from a study of T-cell memory formation after mild COVID-19. Study-wide findings and caveats: Several responding clones turned up in pre-infection memory, indicating that cross-reactive memory may have taken part.

Input material: PBMCs or a T cell subset sorted from them (not recorded which). This chain links TRBV7-2 with TRBJ2-2; D assignment may be TRBD1 or TRBD2 (6 bases each). This clonotype originated in a man between 18 and 29 years old who had mild COVID-19 (a few samples of this study predate the infection). Cell type and time point are not known. The CDR3 sequence is CASSLWGRGLDTGELFF. The CDR3 DNA reads TGTGCCAGCAGCTTATGGGGGCGGGGTCTTGACACCGGGGAGCTGTTTTTT.